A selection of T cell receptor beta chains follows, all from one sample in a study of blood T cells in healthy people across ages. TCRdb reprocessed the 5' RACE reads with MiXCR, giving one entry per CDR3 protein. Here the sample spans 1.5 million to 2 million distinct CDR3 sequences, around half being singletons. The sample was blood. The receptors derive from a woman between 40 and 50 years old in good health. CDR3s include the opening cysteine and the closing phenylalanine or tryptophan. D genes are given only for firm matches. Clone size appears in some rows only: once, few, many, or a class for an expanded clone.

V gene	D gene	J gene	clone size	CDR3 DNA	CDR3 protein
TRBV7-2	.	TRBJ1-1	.	TGTGCCAGCAGCTTAGTAATTCTGAACACTGAAGCTTTCTTT	CASSLVILNTEAFF
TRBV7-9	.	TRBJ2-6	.	TGTGCCAGCAGCAGGGTGGTAGGGGCTGGGGCCAACGTCCTGACTTTC	CASSRVVGAGANVLTF
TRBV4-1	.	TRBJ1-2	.	TGCGCCAGCAGCCAAGATTCCGAGGGCAGGGGATATGGCTACACCTTC	CASSQDSEGRGYGYTF
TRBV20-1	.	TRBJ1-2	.	TGCAGTGCCCGTAGGGGGTTCAGCTATGGCTACACCTTC	CSARRGFSYGYTF
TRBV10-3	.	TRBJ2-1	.	TGTGCCATCAGTGAGGAACAGACAATCTACAATGAGCAGTTCTTC	CAISEEQTIYNEQFF
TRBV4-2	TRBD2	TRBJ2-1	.	TGTGCCAGCAGCCAAGATCCAATTAGACTAGCGGGAATGAATGAGCAGTTCTTC	CASSQDPIRLAGMNEQFF
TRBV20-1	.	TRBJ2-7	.	TGCAGTGCCCGACGAAGAGGGCAAGGGAGCGAGCAGTACTTC	CSARRRGQGSEQYF
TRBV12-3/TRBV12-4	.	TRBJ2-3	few	TGTGCCAGCAGTTTAGTAGTGGGCGGGGCAGCCACAGATACGCAGTATTTT	CASSLVVGGAATDTQYF
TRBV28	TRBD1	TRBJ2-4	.	TGTGCCAGCAGTATCGGGACAGGCCTTCTAGCCAAAAACATTCAGTACTTC	CASSIGTGLLAKNIQYF
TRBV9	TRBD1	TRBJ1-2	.	TGTGCCAGCAGCGTAGCCCCTTGGACAGGGAATAACTATGGCTACACCTTC	CASSVAPWTGNNYGYTF
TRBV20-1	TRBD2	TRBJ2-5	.	TGCAGTCTACCGACTAGCGGGGAGAAGACCCAGTACTTC	CSLPTSGEKTQYF
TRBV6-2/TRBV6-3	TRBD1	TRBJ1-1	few	TGTGCCAGCAGTTACGGGACAGGGGGCGGCGGCACTGAAGCTTTCTTT	CASSYGTGGGGTEAFF
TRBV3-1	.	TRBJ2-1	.	TGTGCCAGCAGCCAATTAGGACAAAACAATGAGCAGTTCTTC	CASSQLGQNNEQFF
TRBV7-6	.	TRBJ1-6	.	TGTGCCAGCAGCTTGCAAGACAGTAGCTATAATTCACCCCTCCACTTT	CASSLQDSSYNSPLHF
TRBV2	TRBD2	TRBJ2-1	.	TGTGCCAGCAGTGTTTCTAGCGGGGGGGAAATCAGCTCCTACAATGAGCAGTTCTTC	CASSVSSGGEISSYNEQFF
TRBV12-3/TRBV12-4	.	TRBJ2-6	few	TGTGCCAGCACCCCTATAGAAACCGGGGCCAACGTCCTGACTTTC	CASTPIETGANVLTF
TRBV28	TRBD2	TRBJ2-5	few	TGTGCCAGGACCACGGGGGGCCAAGAGACCCAGTACTTC	CARTTGGQETQYF
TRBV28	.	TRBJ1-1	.	TGTGCCAGCAGTACCAGTGCGATGAACACTGAAGCTTTCTTT	CASSTSAMNTEAFF
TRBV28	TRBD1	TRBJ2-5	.	TGTGCCAGCAGTTTCCGTGGCAGGGGACAGAAAGAGACCCAGTACTTC	CASSFRGRGQKETQYF
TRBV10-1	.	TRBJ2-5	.	TGCGCCAGCAGTGATCCTCGGACGGGAAGCCAAGAGACCCAGTACTTC	CASSDPRTGSQETQYF
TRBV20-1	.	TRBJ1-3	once	TGCAGTGCTAGAGATCACAGGGTTGGAAACACCATATATTTT	CSARDHRVGNTIYF
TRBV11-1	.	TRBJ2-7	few	TGTGCCAGCAGCTTAGCGGCGACCAACTACGAGCAGTACTTC	CASSLAATNYEQYF
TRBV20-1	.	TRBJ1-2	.	TGCAGTGCTAGAGATCGACGGTCAAAAAGGGGCTACACCTTC	CSARDRRSKRGYTF
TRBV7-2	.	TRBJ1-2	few	TGTGCCAGCAGCTTAGCGGTTCAGGGTGAATCCTATGGCTACACCTTC	CASSLAVQGESYGYTF
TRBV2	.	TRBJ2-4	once	TGTGCCAGCAGTGAACAGGGATTCGCCAAAAACATTCAGTACTTC	CASSEQGFAKNIQYF
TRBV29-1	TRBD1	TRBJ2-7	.	TGCAGCGTTAAGACAGGGAGCTCCTACGAGCAGTACTTC	CSVKTGSSYEQYF
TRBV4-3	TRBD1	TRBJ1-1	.	TGCGCCAGCAGCCAAGGGGACAGGGACGAACTTGTAGCTTTCTTT	CASSQGDRDELVAFF
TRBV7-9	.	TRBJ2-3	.	TGTGCCAGCAACCACAGGGGCACAGATACGCAGTATTTT	CASNHRGTDTQYF
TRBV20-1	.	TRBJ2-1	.	TGCAGTGCTGGGACAGGTCGAGCGGGGGCAAACAATGAGCAGTTCTTC	CSAGTGRAGANNEQFF
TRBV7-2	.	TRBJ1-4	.	TGTGCCAGCAGCTCGAGTGATGAAAAACTGTTTTTT	CASSSSDEKLFF
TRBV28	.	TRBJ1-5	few	TGTGCCAGCCAAGAACGACAGGAGGGCCGGCGTCAGCCCCAGCATTTT	CASQERQEGRRQPQHF
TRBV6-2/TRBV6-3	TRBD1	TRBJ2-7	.	TGTGCCAGCAGTGATCTGGGACAGTTCGGGGCTTCCTACGAGCAGTACTTC	CASSDLGQFGASYEQYF
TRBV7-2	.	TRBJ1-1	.	TGTGCCAGCAGCTTAGCTTCTCCGAACACTGAAGCTTTCTTT	CASSLASPNTEAFF
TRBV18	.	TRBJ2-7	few	TGTGCCAGCTCACCAACCAGGGAAAGGGCCTACGAGCAGTACTTC	CASSPTRERAYEQYF